Each of the 17 T cell receptor beta chains below was sequenced from the same sample in a study of T-cell memory formation after mild COVID-19. TCRdb passed the 5' RACE reads through MiXCR, listing each CDR3 protein once. The sample includes fewer than 250,000 distinct CDR3 sequences, approximately 30% seen only once; the top ten take about 10%. Material for sequencing was PBMCs or a T cell subset sorted from them (not recorded which). All receptors derive from an adult woman who had mild COVID-19 (a few samples of this study predate the infection). Cell type and time point are not known.

The gene calls are TRBV11-3 and TRBJ2-1, with 11 bases identical to TRBD2. Germline V gene sequence: CDR1 SGHNT, CDR2 YENEEA. The CDR3 runs to 16 residues. The V gene end was trimmed by 5 bases and the J gene end by 9 bases; junction bases not matched to a gene: 12. The CDR3 sequence: CASSKRISGGAVEQFF. DNA for the CDR3: TGTGCCAGCAGCAAACGAATTAGCGGGGGGGCCGTTGAGCAGTTCTTC.

The rearrangement uses TRBV5-4 and TRBJ1-2; 8 nucleotides align to TRBD1. V was pared by 2 bases and J by 0 bases, with 3 bases of the junction left unmatched. CDR1 is SGHNT and CDR2 is YYREEE in the germline V gene (reference sequence). This CDR3 has 15 amino acids. The chain's CDR3 is CASSFGTGSNYGYTF. For the CDR3, the DNA is TGTGCCAGCAGCTTTGGGACAGGTTCTAACTATGGCTACACCTTC.

This clonotype was counted at least ten times. The J gene is TRBJ2-4, the V gene TRBV29-1; D might be TRBD2 (5 bases). CDR1 and CDR2 from the germline V gene are SQVTM and ANQGSEA. The CDR3 spans 14 residues. The V and J ends lost 6 bases and 1 base respectively, with 13 bases between them. This chain's CDR3 is CSVTPPGAKNIQYF. DNA of the CDR3: TGCAGCGTGACCCCACCGGGGGCCAAAAACATTCAGTACTTC.

The rearrangement joins TRBV5-1 to TRBJ2-7; 8 nucleotides line up with TRBD1. The V gene end was trimmed by 0 bases and the J gene end by 1 base; junction bases not matched to a gene: 6. CDR1 and CDR2 (germline): SGHRS, YFSETQ. CDR3 length: 16 residues. CDR3 bases: TGCGCCAGCAGCTTGGAAGGGACAGGTCTATCCTACGAGCAGTACTTC. Translation gives CASSLEGTGLSYEQYF. The variable domain in full, completed from reference TRBV5-1 and TRBJ2-7, reads KAGVTQTPRYLIKTRGQQVTLSCSPISGHRSVSWYQQTPGQGLQFLFEYFSETQRNKGNFPGRFSGRQFSNSRSEMNVSTLELGDSALYLCASSLEGTGLSYEQYFGPGTRLTVT.

Ten or more counts support this clonotype. V and J are TRBV18 and TRBJ2-2; 7 nucleotides match TRBD1. Germline trimming cut 1 base from V and 4 bases from J; bases unmatched to any gene: 0. Germline V gene lookup returns CDR1 KGHSH and CDR2 LQKENI. CDR3 length: 14 amino acids. The CDR3 DNA follows: TGTGCCAGCTCACCACGACAGGGCACCGGGGAGCTGTTTTTT. It yields the protein CASSPRQGTGELFF.

The chain uses TRBV29-1 and TRBJ2-3; 10 bases align to TRBD2. The CDR3 spans 15 residues. Germline CDR1 and CDR2: SQVTM and ANQGSEA. J lost 1 base, V lost 8 bases, and 9 bases had no gene match. The CDR3 sequence: CSTIRTSGGTDTQYF. The DNA for the CDR3 is TGCAGCACAATCCGGACTAGCGGAGGCACAGATACGCAGTATTTT.

This clonotype was observed a handful of times. This chain connects TRBV5-1 to TRBJ2-1; 8 nucleotides agree with TRBD2. The CDR3 loop spans 15 amino acids. Per germline, CDR1 SGHRS and CDR2 YFSETQ. The V gene end was trimmed by 4 bases and the J gene end by 7 bases; junction bases not matched to a gene: 10. CDR3 sequence reads: CASSPEGTSPNEQFF. The CDR3 DNA sequence: TGCGCCAGCAGCCCTGAGGGGACTAGTCCAAATGAGCAGTTCTTC.

This clonotype has only a few counts. The rearrangement joins TRBV7-9 to TRBJ2-1, with D perhaps given as TRBD1 or TRBD2 (5 bases each). The length of the CDR3 is 17 residues. V lost 4 bases, J lost 9 bases, and 25 bases lay in between. Germline V gene lookup returns CDR1 SEHNR and CDR2 FQNEAQ (reference sequence). The CDR3 region has the DNA TGTGCCAGCAGCTCAGGGACCCCGGCCGGCATCTTGGGTGAGCAGTTCTTC. It translates to CASSSGTPAGILGEQFF. Looking up the rest from reference TRBV7-9 and TRBJ2-1 gives the full variable domain: DTGVSQNPRHKITKRGQNVTFRCDPISEHNRLYWYRQTLGQGPEFLTYFQNEAQLEKSRLLSDRFSAERPKGSFSTLEIQRTEQGDSAMYLCASSSGTPAGILGEQFFGPGTRLTVL.

This clonotype was picked up one time. The chain uses TRBV23-1 and TRBJ1-1; D unresolved. TRBV23-1 belongs to the ORF category, with a function that is uncertain. Trimming stripped 4 bases from V and 8 bases from J, with 20 bases between. This CDR3 contains 15 residues. The CDR3 spells CASSPMGQGNEEAFF. Written as DNA, the CDR3 is TGCGCCAGCAGTCCCATGGGCCAAGGGAACGAGGAAGCTTTCTTT.

This clonotype was found a few times. V and J are TRBV7-9 and TRBJ1-2; no firm D call. V was shortened by 0 bases and J by 4 bases, with 6 bases between the two germline ends. Germline V gene data show CDR1 as SEHNR and CDR2 as FQNEAQ (reference sequence). This CDR3 has 13 amino acids. The CDR3 DNA is TGTGCCAGCAGCTTAGCACAGACCTATGGCTACACCTTC. It specifies CASSLAQTYGYTF.

This clonotype showed up just a few times. The CDR3 nucleotides are TGTGCCAGCAGCTCGCCTTATGGGGCCAACGTCCTGACTTTC. Translation: CASSSPYGANVLTF. The V gene is TRBV7-9, the J gene TRBJ2-6; D call uncertain. Germline assignment: CDR1 SEHNR and CDR2 FQNEAQ (reference sequence). Between the trimmed V and J ends, which lost 4 bases and 3 bases, there was a span of 7 bases. This CDR3 has 14 amino acids.

The V call is TRBV19, the J call TRBJ2-2; TRBD2 matches 9 bases. The CDR3 totals 19 residues. Germline V lookup: CDR1 LNHDA, CDR2 SQIVND (reference sequence). V lost 7 bases to trimming and J lost 8 bases; unmatched junction nucleotides: 23. CDR3 amino acids: CASTPRVSGTSIKSGELFF. Written as DNA, the CDR3 is TGTGCCAGTACCCCGAGGGTGTCCGGGACTAGCATCAAGTCGGGGGAGCTGTTTTTT.

In this sample, this clonotype turned up a few times. The J gene is TRBJ2-5, the V gene TRBV5-1, with D perhaps matching TRBD1 (5 bases). This CDR3 region has 15 residues. CDR1 and CDR2 (germline): SGHRS, YFSETQ. Trimming left V 3 bases short and J 1 base short, with 13 bases between. The CDR3 DNA follows: TGCGCCAGCAGCTCGTACGGACATATCCAAGAGACCCAGTACTTC. It encodes CASSSYGHIQETQYF.

This clonotype was detected a few times. This sequence joins TRBV5-1 and TRBJ2-5; TRBD1 matches at 7 bases. The CDR3 runs to 13 residues. With 4 bases clipped from V and 2 bases from J, the junction kept 2 bases outside the gene matches. Germline-derived CDR1 and CDR2 are SGHRS and YFSETQ. CDR3 amino acids: CASSGTAQETQYF. DNA of the CDR3: TGCGCCAGCAGCGGGACAGCGCAAGAGACCCAGTACTTC. Full variable domain (missing parts from reference TRBV5-1 and TRBJ2-5): KAGVTQTPRYLIKTRGQQVTLSCSPISGHRSVSWYQQTPGQGLQFLFEYFSETQRNKGNFPGRFSGRQFSNSRSEMNVSTLELGDSALYLCASSGTAQETQYFGPGTRLLVL.

This rearrangement joins TRBV6-1 to TRBJ2-1; perhaps D is TRBD1 or TRBD2 (5 bases each). Germline loops: CDR1 MNHNS, CDR2 SASEGT. V dropped 5 bases and J dropped 0 bases, with 17 bases sitting between them. There are 17 residues in the CDR3. The CDR3 reads CASSLPPGTDSYNEQFF. DNA for the CDR3: TGTGCCAGCAGTCTTCCCCCCGGGACGGACTCCTACAATGAGCAGTTCTTC.

This chain connects TRBV11-2 to TRBJ2-2; D tentatively fits TRBD1 or TRBD2 (5 bases each). Germline V gene data show CDR1 as SGHAT and CDR2 as FQNNGV. Trimming stripped 5 bases from V and 7 bases from J, with 14 bases between. The CDR3 totals 14 residues. The CDR3: CASSGERGIGELFF. The CDR3, as DNA: TGTGCCAGCAGCGGAGAGAGGGGCATCGGGGAGCTGTTTTTT.

This clonotype has only a few counts. This chain uses TRBV18 with TRBJ2-5; tentatively, D is TRBD1 (6 bases). Between the trimmed V and J ends, which lost 3 bases and 4 bases, there was a span of 12 bases. CDR1 and CDR2 (germline): KGHSH, LQKENI. The CDR3 totals 14 residues. The CDR3 nucleotides are TGTGCCAGCTCACCGGGGGCAGGGAGAGAGACCCAGTACTTC. Protein: CASSPGAGRETQYF. The entire variable domain, with the rest obtained from reference TRBV18 and TRBJ2-5, is as follows: NAGVMQNPRHLVRRRGQEARLRCSPMKGHSHVYWYRQLPEEGLKFMVYLQKENIIDESGMPKERFSAEFPKEGPSILRIQQVVRGDSAAYFCASSPGAGRETQYFGPGTRLLVL.